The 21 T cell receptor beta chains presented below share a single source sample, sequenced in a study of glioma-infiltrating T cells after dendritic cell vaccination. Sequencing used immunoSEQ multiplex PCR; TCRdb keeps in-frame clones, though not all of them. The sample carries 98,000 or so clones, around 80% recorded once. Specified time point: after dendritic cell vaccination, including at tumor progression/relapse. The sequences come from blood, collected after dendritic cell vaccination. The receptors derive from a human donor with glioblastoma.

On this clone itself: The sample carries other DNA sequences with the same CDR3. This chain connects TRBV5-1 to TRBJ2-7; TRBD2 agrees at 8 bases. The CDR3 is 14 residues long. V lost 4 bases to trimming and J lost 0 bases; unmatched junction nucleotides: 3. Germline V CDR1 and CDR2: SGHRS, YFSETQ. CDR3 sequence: CASSLSGSSYEQYF. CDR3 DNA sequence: TGCGCCAGCAGCCTGAGCGGGAGCTCCTACGAGCAGTACTTC.

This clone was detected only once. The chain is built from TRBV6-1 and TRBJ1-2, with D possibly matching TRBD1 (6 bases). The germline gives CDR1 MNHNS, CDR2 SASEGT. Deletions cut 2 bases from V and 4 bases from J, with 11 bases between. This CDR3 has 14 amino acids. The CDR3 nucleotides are TGTGCCAGCAGTGAATCGGGCAGGGGCTATGGCTACACCTTC. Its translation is CASSESGRGYGYTF.

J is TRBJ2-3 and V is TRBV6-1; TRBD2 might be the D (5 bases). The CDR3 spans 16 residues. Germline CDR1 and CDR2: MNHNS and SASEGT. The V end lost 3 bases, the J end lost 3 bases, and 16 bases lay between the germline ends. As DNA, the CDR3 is TGTGCCAGCAGTGACGCGACCGAGGGAACAACAGATACGCAGTATTTT. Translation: CASSDATEGTTDTQYF.

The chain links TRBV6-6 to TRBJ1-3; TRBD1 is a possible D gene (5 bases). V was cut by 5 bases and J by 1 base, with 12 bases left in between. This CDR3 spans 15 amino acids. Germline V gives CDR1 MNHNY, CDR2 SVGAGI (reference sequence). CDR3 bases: TGTGCCAGCAGTCCACTCCAGGGATCTGGAAACACCATATATTTT. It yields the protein CASSPLQGSGNTIYF.

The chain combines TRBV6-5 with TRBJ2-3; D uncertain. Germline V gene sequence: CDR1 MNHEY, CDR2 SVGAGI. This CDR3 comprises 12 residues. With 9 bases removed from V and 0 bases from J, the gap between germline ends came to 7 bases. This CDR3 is CASRESTDTQYF. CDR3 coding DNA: TGTGCCAGTAGAGAGAGCACAGATACGCAGTATTTT.

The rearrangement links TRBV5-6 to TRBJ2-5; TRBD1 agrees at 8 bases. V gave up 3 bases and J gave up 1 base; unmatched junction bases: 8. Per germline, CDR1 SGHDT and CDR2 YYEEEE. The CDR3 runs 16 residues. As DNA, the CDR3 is TGTGCCAGCAGCTCCCTCGGACAGGGTGGCCAAGAGACCCAGTACTTC. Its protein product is CASSSLGQGGQETQYF.

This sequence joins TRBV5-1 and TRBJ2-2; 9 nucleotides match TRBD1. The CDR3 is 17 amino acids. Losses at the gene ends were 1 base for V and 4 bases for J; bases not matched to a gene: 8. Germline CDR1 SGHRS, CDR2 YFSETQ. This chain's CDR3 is CASSLFGTGSFTGELFF. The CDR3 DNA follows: TGCGCCAGCAGCTTGTTTGGGACAGGGTCTTTCACCGGGGAGCTGTTTTTT. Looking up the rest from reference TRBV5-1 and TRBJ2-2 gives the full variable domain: KAGVTQTPRYLIKTRGQQVTLSCSPISGHRSVSWYQQTPGQGLQFLFEYFSETQRNKGNFPGRFSGRQFSNSRSEMNVSTLELGDSALYLCASSLFGTGSFTGELFFGEGSRLTVL.

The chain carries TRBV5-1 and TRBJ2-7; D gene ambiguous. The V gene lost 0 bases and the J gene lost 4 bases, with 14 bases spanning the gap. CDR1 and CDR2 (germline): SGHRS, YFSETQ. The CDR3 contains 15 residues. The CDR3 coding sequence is TGCGCCAGCAGCTTGGGAAGCAGGTCCGGATACGAGCAGTACTTC. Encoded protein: CASSLGSRSGYEQYF.

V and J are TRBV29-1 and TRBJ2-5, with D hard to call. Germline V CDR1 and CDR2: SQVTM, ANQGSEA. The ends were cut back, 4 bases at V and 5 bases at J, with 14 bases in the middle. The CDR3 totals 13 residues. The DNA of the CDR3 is TGCAGCGTTGCTAACAGCCTGTGGGAGACCCAGTACTTC. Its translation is CSVANSLWETQYF.

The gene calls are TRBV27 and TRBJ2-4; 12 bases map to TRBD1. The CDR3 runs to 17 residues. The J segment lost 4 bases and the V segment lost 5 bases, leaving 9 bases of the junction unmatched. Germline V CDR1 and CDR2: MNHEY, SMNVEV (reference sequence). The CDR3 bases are TGTGCCAGCAGTCCCTCCCGGGACAGGGGGCTAAAAAACATTCAGTACTTC. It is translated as CASSPSRDRGLKNIQYF.

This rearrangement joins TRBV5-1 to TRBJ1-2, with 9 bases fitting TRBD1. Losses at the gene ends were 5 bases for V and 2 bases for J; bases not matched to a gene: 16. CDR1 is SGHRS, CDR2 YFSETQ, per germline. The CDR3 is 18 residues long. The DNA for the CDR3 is TGCGCCAGCAGTCGTTTCACAGGGGGCTTCCGCCAAAACTATGGCTACACCTTC. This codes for CASSRFTGGFRQNYGYTF.

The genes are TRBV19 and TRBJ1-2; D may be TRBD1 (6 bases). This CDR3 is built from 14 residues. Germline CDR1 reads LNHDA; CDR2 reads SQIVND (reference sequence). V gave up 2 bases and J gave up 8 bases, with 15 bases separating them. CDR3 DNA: TGTGCCAGTAGTATATACGCCAGGGGCCGGGGCTACACCTTC. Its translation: CASSIYARGRGYTF.

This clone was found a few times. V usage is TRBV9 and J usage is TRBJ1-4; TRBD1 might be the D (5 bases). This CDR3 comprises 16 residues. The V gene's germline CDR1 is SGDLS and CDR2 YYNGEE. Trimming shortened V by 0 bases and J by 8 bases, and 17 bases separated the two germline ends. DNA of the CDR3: TGTGCCAGCAGCGTAGGAATGGGGGGATTTGGGGAAAAACTGTTTTTT. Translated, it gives CASSVGMGGFGEKLFF.

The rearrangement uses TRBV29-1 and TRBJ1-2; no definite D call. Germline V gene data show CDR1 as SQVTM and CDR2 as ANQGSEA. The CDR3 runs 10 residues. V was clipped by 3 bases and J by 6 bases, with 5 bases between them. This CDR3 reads CSVDQNGYTF. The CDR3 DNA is TGCAGCGTTGATCAGAATGGCTACACCTTC.

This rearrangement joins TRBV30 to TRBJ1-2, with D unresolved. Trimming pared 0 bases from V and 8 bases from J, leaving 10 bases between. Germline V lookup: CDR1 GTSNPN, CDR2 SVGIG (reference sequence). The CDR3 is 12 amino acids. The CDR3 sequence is CAWSVWREGYTF. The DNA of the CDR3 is TGTGCCTGGAGTGTATGGAGGGAAGGCTACACCTTC.

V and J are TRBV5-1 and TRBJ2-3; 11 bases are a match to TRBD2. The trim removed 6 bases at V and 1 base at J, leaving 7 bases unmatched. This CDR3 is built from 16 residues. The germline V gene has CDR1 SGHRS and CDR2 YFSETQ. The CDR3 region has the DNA TGCGCCAGCACCAACCAGGGACTAGCGGGCACAGATACGCAGTATTTT. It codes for CASTNQGLAGTDTQYF. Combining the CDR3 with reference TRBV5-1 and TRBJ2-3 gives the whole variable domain KAGVTQTPRYLIKTRGQQVTLSCSPISGHRSVSWYQQTPGQGLQFLFEYFSETQRNKGNFPGRFSGRQFSNSRSEMNVSTLELGDSALYLCASTNQGLAGTDTQYFGPGTRLTVL.

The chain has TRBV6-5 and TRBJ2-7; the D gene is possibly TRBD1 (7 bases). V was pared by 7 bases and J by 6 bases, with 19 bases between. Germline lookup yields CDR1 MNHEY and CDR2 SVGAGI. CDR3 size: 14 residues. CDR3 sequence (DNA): TGTGCCAGCATCCAAAGGGCAGGGGGGAGCGAGCAGTACTTC. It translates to CASIQRAGGSEQYF.

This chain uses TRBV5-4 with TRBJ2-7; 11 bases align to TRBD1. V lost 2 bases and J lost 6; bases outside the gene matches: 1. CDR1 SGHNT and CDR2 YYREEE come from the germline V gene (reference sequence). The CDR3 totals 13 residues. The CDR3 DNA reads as TGTGCCAGCAGCTTAGGGACAGGGGGCGAGCAGTACTTC. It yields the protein CASSLGTGGEQYF.

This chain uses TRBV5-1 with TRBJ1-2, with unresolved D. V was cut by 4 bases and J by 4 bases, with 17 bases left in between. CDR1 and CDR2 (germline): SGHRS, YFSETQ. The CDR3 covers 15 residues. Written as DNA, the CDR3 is TGCGCCAGCAGCGAGGGCCCAGAATTACTCTATGGCTACACCTTC. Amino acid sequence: CASSEGPELLYGYTF.

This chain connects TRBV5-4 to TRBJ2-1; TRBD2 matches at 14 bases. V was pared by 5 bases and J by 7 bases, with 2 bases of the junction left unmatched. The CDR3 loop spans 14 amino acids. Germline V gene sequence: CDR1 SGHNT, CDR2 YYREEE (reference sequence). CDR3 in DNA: TGTGCCAGCAGTCGGACTAGCGGGAGGAATGAGCAGTTCTTC. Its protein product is CASSRTSGRNEQFF.

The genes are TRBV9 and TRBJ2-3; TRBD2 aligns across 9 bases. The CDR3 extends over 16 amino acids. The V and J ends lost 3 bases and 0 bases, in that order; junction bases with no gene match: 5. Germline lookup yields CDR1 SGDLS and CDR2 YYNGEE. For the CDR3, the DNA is TGTGCCAGCAGCGCACGACTAGCGGAAAGCACAGATACGCAGTATTTT. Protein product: CASSARLAESTDTQYF.